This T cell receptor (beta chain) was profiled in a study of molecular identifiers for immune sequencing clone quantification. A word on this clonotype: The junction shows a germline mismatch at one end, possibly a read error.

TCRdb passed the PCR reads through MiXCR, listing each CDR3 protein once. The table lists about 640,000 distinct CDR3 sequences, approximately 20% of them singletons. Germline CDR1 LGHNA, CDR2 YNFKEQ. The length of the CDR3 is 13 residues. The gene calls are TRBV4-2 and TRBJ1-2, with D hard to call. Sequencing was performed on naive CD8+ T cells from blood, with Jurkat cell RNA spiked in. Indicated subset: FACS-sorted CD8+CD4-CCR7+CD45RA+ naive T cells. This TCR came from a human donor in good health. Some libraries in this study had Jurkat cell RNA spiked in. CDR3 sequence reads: CASSQGGFGGCTF. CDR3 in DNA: TGTGCCAGCAGCCAAGGGGGTTTTGGTGGCTGCACCTTC.